The T cell receptor (beta chain) under discussion was sequenced for a study of T-cell memory formation after mild COVID-19 (dated by TCRdb to the early 2020s). About the investigation overall: TCR sequence clusters from the two donors were largely donor specific. In two donors, T-cell clones that expanded and contracted after mild COVID-19 were followed by sequencing TCRalpha and TCRbeta repertoires longitudinally. The cohort comprised two young, previously healthy adult volunteers, one female and one male. Results and caveats for the whole study, not just this receptor: Clones that contracted from day 15 to 85 showed balanced CD4/CD8 phenotypes, whereas a second wave of clones that expanded from day 15 to 37 leaned towards CD4+. Contracting CD4+ clones appeared mostly in the CM and EM memory subsets, whereas CD8+ clones were enriched in EMRA. Only two mild cases were covered in the study, and larger cohorts including severe cases with pre-infection samples were considered necessary. The detection of some responding clones in pre-infection memory suggests that pre-existing cross-reactive memory T cells joined the SARS-CoV-2 response. SARS-CoV-2 specificity of the second-wave clones peaking on day 37 was not confirmed.

The CDR3 runs 14 amino acids, cysteine and phenylalanine included. Solely the CDR3 DNA is kept, with 42 bases framed from the first base. According to the germline V gene, CDR1 reads SGHRS and CDR2 reads YFSETQ. V was cut back by 4 bases and J by 7 bases, leaving a gap of 15 bases between them. On this clonotype: Its antigen is currently not known. Base qualities are not recorded, but no much larger clone differs from it by a single base.

Ficoll-Paque density gradient centrifugation was used to isolate PBMCs. Reads for this sample came from an Illumina NovaSeq 6000. cDNA libraries for TCRalpha and TCRbeta were prepared by 5'RACE using constant-segment primers, with sample barcodes and unique molecular identifiers added. RNA was extracted from every sample with Trizol reagent. Amplification of the libraries took two PCR steps, and the second step added a second sample barcode plus Illumina TruSeq adapters. Libraries were sequenced on an Illumina NovaSeq with 2 x 150 bp paired-end reads. The original pipeline was this. Reads were demultiplexed and collapsed into UMI-guided consensus sequences with migec v1.2.7. With mixcr v2.1.11, UMI consensuses were aligned to TRA and TRB V and J templates and assembled into clonotypes. A clonotype was counted as expanded or contracted only when both edgeR and NoisET called the clonotype significant, with the noise models trained on biological replicates. For edgeR calls, the cutoffs were a false discovery rate-adjusted p below 0.01 and a log2 fold-change threshold of 1. As an exploratory analysis of dynamics, PCA with hierarchical clustering was applied to max-normalized trajectories of the 1000 most abundant clonotypes. Separately sequenced CD4+ and CD8+ repertoires were used to assign a CD4 or CD8 phenotype to each responding clone. TCRdb passed the public sequencing reads through fastp at Q25 and MiXCR, retaining productive beta sequences. Records with the same CDR3 protein are collapsed into one entry carrying the most frequent genes and DNA. The V and J calls come from TCRdb's annotation, not from the publication. The sample has some 600,000 distinct CDR3 sequences on record, 17% of them singletons. 8.1% of the sample belongs to the ten largest clones.

Source material: PBMCs or a T cell subset sorted from them (not recorded which). The V and J segments used are TRBV5-1 and TRBJ2-1, and possibly TRBD1, on 6 matching bases. This sequence was found in an adult woman who had mild COVID-19 (a few samples of this study predate the infection). The sample titles of this study are shuffled in the database, so cell type and time point are left out; the donor was told from shared clones. Here is the DNA: TGCGCCAGCAGCCTGAGGACAGAAAGGAATGAGCAGTTCTTC. Translated, this gives CASSLRTERNEQFF.